This T cell receptor (beta chain) was sequenced for a study of early T cells in non-severe SARS-CoV-2 infection. Within the sample, this clonotype is medium-sized. Germline V gene data show CDR1 as SNHLY and CDR2 as FYNNEI. This CDR3 is built from 13 residues. Trimming pared 4 bases from V and 0 bases from J, leaving 6 bases between. TCRdb called the 5' RACE reads again in MiXCR, with one record for every CDR3 protein. The table has tens of thousands of distinct CDR3 sequences, around 4.6% seen once. The sequencing sample was made of whole blood. V gene TRBV2 combines with J gene TRBJ1-2; maybe TRBD1 (6 bases). The receptor's source is an adult who was a healthcare worker with PCR-confirmed SARS-CoV-2 infection or an uninfected control (not recorded which). In nucleotides, the CDR3 is TGTGCCAGCAGTGGGGACACTAACTATGGCTACACCTTC. Residues: CASSGDTNYGYTF.